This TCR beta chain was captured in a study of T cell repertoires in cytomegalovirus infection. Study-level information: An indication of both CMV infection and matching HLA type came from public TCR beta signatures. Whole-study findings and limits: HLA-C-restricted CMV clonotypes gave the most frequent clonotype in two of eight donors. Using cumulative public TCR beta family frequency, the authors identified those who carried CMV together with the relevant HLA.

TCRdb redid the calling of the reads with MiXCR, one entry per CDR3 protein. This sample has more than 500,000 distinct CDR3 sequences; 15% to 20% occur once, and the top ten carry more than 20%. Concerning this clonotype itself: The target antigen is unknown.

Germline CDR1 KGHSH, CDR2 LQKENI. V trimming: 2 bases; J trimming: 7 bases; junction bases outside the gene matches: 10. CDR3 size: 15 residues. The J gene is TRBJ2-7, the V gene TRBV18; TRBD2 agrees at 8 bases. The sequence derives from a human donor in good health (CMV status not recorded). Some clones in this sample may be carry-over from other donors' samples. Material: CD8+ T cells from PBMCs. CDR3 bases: TGTGCCAGCTCACCAACCGGGACTAGGGGCCTAGAGCAGTACTTC. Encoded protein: CASSPTGTRGLEQYF.